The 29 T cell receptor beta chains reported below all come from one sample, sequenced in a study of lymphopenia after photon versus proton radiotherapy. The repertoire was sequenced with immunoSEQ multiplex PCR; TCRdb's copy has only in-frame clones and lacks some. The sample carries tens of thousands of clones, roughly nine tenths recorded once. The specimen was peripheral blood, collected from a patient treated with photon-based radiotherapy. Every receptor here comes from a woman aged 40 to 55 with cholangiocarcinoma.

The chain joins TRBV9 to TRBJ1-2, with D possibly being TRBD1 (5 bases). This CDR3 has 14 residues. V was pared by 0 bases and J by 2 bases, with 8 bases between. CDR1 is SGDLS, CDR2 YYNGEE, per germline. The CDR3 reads CASSVGGVNYGYTF. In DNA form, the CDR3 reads TGTGCCAGCAGCGTAGGAGGGGTAAACTATGGCTACACCTTC.

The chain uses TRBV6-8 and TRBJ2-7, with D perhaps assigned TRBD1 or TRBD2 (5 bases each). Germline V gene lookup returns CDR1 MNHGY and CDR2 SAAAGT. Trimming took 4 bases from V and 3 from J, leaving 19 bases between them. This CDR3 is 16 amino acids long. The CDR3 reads CASSCRDPRPSYEQYF. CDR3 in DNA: TGTGCCAGCAGTTGCCGGGACCCCCGGCCCAGCTACGAGCAGTACTTC.

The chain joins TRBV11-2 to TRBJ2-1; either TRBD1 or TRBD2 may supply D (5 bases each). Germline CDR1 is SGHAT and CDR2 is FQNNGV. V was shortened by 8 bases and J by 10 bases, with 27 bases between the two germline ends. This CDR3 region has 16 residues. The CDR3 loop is CASSDPRQSYRDEQFF. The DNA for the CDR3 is TGTGCCAGCTCGGATCCAAGACAGTCGTATAGGGACGAGCAGTTCTTC.

The CDR3 coding sequence is TGTGCCAGCAGTGGCTACGAGCAGTACTTC. Its translation: CASSGYEQYF. The chain links TRBV28 to TRBJ2-7; D ambiguous. Germline assignment: CDR1 MDHEN and CDR2 SYDVKM. Trimming cost V 5 bases and J 3 bases, with 2 bases left between them. This CDR3 is 10 amino acids long. The full variable domain, in which reference TRBV28 and TRBJ2-7 provide the parts outside the CDR3, is DVKVTQSSRYLVKRTGEKVFLECVQDMDHENMFWYRQDPGLGLRLIYFSYDVKMKEKGDIPEGYSVSREKKERFSLILESASTNQTSMYLCASSGYEQYFGPGTRLTVT.

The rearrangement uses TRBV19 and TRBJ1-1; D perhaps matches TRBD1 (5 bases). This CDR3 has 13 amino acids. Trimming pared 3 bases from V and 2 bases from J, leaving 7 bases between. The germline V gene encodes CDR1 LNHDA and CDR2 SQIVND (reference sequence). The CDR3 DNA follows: TGTGCCAGTAGTATCGGGGGAAACACTGAAGCTTTCTTT. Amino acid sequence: CASSIGGNTEAFF.

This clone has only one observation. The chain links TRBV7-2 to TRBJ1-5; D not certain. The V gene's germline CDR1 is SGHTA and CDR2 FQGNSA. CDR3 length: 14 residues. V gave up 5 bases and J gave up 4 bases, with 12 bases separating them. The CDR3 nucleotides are TGTGCCAGCAGCCCCGATATGGGTAATCAGCCCCAGCATTTT. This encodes CASSPDMGNQPQHF.

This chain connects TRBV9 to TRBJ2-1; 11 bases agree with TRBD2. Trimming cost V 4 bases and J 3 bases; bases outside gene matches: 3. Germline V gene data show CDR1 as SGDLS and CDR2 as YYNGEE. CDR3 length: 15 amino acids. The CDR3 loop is CASSPGLADYNEQFF. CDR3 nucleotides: TGTGCCAGCAGCCCGGGACTAGCGGACTACAATGAGCAGTTCTTC. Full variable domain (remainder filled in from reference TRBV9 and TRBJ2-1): DSGVTQTPKHLITATGQRVTLRCSPRSGDLSVYWYQQSLDQGLQFLIQYYNGEERAKGNILERFSAQQFPDLHSELNLSSLELGDSALYFCASSPGLADYNEQFFGPGTRLTVL.

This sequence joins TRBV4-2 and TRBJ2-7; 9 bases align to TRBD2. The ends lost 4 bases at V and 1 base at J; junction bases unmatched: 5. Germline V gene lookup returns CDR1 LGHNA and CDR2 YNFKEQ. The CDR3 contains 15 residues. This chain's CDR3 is CASSLQAGGSYEQYF. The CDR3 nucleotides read TGTGCCAGCAGCCTTCAAGCGGGGGGTTCCTACGAGCAGTACTTC.

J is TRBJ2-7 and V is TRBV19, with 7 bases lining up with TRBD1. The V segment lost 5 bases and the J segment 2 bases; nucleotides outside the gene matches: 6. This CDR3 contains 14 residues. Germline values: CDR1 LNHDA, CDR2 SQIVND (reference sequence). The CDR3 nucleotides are TGTGCCAGTAGTGACAGGGCAAATACCTACGAGCAGTACTTC. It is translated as CASSDRANTYEQYF.

CDR3 loop: CASSLAGGEGEKLFF. In nucleotides, the CDR3 is TGTGCCAGCAGCTTAGCGGGCGGGGAAGGAGAAAAACTGTTTTTT. The chain has TRBV7-9 and TRBJ1-4; D unclear. V lost 0 bases to trimming and J lost 8 bases, with 13 bases between them. This CDR3 spans 15 amino acids. The germline V gene has CDR1 SEHNR and CDR2 FQNEAQ (reference sequence).

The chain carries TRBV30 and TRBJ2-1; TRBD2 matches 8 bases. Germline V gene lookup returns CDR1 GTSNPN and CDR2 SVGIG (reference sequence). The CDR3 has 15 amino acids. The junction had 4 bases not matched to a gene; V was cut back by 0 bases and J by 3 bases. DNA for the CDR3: TGTGCCTGGAGTGTACCCCTAGCGGGCTACAATGAGCAGTTCTTC. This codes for CAWSVPLAGYNEQFF.

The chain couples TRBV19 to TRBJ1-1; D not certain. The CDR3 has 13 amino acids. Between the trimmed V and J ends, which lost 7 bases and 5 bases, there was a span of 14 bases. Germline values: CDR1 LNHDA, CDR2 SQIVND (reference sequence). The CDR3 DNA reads TGTGCCAGTACAGTCGGGGTAGGGACTGAAGCTTTCTTT. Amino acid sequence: CASTVGVGTEAFF.

The CDR3 DNA reads TGTGCCAGCAGTGAATCCGCGGGAGTGGGCACAGATACGCAGTATTTT. Its protein product is CASSESAGVGTDTQYF. This chain links TRBV2 with TRBJ2-3; 7 nucleotides line up with TRBD2. The J segment lost 1 base and the V segment lost 2 bases, leaving 6 bases of the junction unmatched. CDR1 is SNHLY and CDR2 is FYNNEI in the germline V gene. The CDR3 spans 16 residues.

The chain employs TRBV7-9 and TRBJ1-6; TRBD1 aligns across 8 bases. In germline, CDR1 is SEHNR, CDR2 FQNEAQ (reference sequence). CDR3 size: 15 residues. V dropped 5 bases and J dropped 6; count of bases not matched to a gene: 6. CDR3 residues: CASSRRTGSNSPLHF. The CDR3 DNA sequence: TGTGCCAGCAGCCGTAGGACAGGGTCTAATTCACCCCTCCACTTT.

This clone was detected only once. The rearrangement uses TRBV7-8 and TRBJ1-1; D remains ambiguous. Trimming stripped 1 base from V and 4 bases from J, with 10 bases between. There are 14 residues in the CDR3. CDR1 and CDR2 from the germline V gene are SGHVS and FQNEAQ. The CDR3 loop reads CASSLENLGTEAFF. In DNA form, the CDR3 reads TGTGCCAGCAGCTTAGAAAACTTGGGCACTGAAGCTTTCTTT.

CDR3 in amino acids: CASSYGPTGNTGELFF. CDR3 DNA: TGTGCCAGTAGTTACGGTCCCACGGGGAACACCGGGGAGCTGTTTTTT. The chain joins TRBV19 to TRBJ2-2; no definite D call. Germline V lookup: CDR1 LNHDA, CDR2 SQIVND (reference sequence). V shed 5 bases and J shed 1 base, with 14 bases lying between them. The CDR3 loop spans 16 amino acids.

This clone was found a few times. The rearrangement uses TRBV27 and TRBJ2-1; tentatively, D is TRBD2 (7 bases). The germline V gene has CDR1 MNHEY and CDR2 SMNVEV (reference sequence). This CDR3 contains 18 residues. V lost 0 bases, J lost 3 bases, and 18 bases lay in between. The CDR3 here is CASSLSSPGGGYYNEQFF. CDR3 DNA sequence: TGTGCCAGCAGTTTATCGAGTCCTGGCGGGGGCTACTACAATGAGCAGTTCTTC.

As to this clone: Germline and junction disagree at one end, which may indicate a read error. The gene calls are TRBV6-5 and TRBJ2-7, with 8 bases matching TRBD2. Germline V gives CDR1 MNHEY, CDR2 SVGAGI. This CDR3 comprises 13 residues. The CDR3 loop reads CASRSGSSYEQYF. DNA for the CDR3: TGCGCCTCCCGGAGCGGGAGCTCCTACGAGCAGTACTTC.

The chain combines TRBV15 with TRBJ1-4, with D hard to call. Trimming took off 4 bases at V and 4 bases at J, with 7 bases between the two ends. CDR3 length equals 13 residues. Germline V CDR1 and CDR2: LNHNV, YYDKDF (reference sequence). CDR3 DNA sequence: TGTGCCACCAGCAACCCTAATAATGAAAAACTGTTTTTT. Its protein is CATSNPNNEKLFF.

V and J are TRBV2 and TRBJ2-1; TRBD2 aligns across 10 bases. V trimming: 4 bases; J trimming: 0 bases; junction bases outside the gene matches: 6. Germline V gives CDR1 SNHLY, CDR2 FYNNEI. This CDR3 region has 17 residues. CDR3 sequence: CASSAPLAGGSYNEQFF. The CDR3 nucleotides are TGTGCCAGCAGTGCGCCCTTAGCGGGGGGCTCCTACAATGAGCAGTTCTTC. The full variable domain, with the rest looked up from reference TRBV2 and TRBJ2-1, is EPEVTQTPSHQVTQMGQEVILRCVPISNHLYFYWYRQILGQKVEFLVSFYNNEISEKSEIFDDQFSVERPDGSNFTLKIRSTKLEDSAMYFCASSAPLAGGSYNEQFFGPGTRLTVL.

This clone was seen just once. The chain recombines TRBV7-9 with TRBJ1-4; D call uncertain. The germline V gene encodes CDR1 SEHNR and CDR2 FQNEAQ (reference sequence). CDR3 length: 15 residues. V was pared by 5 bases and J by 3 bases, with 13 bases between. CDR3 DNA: TGTGCCAGCAGCCCCCCCGGTGATCCTAATGAAAAACTGTTTTTT. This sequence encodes CASSPPGDPNEKLFF.

CDR3 loop: CASSQDVLPTNYGYTF. The CDR3 region has the DNA TGCGCCAGCAGCCAAGATGTACTACCTACTAACTATGGCTACACCTTC. V is TRBV4-3 and J is TRBJ1-2; D remains ambiguous. Germline CDR1 reads LGHNA; CDR2 reads YSLEER. There are 16 residues in the CDR3. The germline V and J ends were trimmed by 0 bases and 0 bases, with 11 bases remaining between them.

The CDR3 sequence: CASSLEGASYNEQFF. DNA for the CDR3: TGTGCCAGCAGCTTAGAAGGGGCATCCTACAATGAGCAGTTCTTC. The chain uses TRBV7-9 and TRBJ2-1; D is perhaps TRBD1 (5 bases). The CDR3 extends over 15 amino acids. Germline V gives CDR1 SEHNR, CDR2 FQNEAQ (reference sequence). Trimming took 1 base from V and 1 from J, leaving 8 bases between them.

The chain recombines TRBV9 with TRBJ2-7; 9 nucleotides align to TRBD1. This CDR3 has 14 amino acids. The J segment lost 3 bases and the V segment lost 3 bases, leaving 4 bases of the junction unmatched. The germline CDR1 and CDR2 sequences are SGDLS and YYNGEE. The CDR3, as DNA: TGTGCCAGCAGCGCCCGGGACAGGGTCTACGAGCAGTACTTC. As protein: CASSARDRVYEQYF.

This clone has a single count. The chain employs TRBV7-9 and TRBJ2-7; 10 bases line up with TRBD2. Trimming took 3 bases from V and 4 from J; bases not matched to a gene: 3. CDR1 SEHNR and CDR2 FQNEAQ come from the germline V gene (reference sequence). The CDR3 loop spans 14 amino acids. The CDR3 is CASSFSGRWYEQYF. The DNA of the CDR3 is TGTGCCAGCAGCTTTAGCGGGAGGTGGTACGAGCAGTACTTC.

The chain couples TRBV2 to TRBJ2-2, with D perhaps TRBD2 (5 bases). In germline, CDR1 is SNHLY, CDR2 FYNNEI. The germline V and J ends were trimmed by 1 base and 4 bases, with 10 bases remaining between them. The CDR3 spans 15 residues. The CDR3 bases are TGTGCCAGCAGTGAAGGTGGAGGTAGCACCGGGGAGCTGTTTTTT. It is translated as CASSEGGGSTGELFF.

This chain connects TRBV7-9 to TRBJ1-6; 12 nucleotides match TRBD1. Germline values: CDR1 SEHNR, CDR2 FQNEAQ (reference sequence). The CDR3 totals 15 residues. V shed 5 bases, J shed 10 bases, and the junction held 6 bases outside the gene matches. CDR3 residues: CASSTTGTGGSPLHF. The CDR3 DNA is TGTGCCAGCAGCACCACCGGGACAGGGGGCTCACCCCTCCACTTT. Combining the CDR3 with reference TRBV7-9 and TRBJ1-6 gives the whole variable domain DTGVSQNPRHKITKRGQNVTFRCDPISEHNRLYWYRQTLGQGPEFLTYFQNEAQLEKSRLLSDRFSAERPKGSFSTLEIQRTEQGDSAMYLCASSTTGTGGSPLHFGNGTRLTVT.

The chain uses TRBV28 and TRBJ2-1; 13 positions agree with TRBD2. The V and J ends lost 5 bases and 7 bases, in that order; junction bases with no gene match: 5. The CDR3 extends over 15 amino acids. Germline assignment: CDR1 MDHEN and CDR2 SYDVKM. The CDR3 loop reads CASSVGLAGVNEQFF. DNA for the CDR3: TGTGCCAGCAGTGTCGGACTAGCGGGAGTTAATGAGCAGTTCTTC.

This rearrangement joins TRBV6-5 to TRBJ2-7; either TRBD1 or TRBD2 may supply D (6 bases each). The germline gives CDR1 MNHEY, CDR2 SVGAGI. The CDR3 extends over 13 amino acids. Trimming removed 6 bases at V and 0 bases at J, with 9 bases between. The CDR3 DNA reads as TGTGCCAGCAGGCGGGACACCTCCTACGAGCAGTACTTC. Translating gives CASRRDTSYEQYF.